A single sample gave rise to the 10 T cell receptor beta chains below, sequenced in a study of human T cells and chemical hapten exposure. TCRdb re-analysed the RACE reads in MiXCR, keeping a single row per CDR3 protein. The sample has about 93,000 distinct CDR3 sequences, just under 9% seen once. Time point meaning: healthy volunteer bleed at 2 weeks. Total RNA extraction was carried out from unfractionated whole blood. Sequencing was carried out using whole blood. The receptor set was obtained from a female donor in good health. Some clones in this sample may be carry-over from other donors' samples.

The J gene is TRBJ2-7, the V gene TRBV7-9, with D perhaps matching TRBD1 or TRBD2 (5 bases each). The V and J ends lost 7 bases and 3 bases respectively, with 10 bases between them. Looked up from germline, CDR1 is SEHNR and CDR2 is FQNEAQ (reference sequence). CDR3 length: 12 amino acids. CDR3 in DNA: TGTGCCAGCACCGGGACCATCTACGAGCAGTACTTC. It codes for CASTGTIYEQYF. Supplemented by reference TRBV7-9 and TRBJ2-7, the full variable domain reads DTGVSQNPRHKITKRGQNVTFRCDPISEHNRLYWYRQTLGQGPEFLTYFQNEAQLEKSRLLSDRFSAERPKGSFSTLEIQRTEQGDSAMYLCASTGTIYEQYFGPGTRLTVT.

This clonotype was observed at least ten times. The rearrangement joins TRBV7-9 to TRBJ2-7; TRBD1 is a possible D gene (6 bases). Trimming left V 5 bases short and J 5 bases short, with 19 bases between. This CDR3 is 15 amino acids long. Germline-derived CDR1 and CDR2 are SEHNR and FQNEAQ (reference sequence). CDR3 residues: CASSPATGPLDEQYF. As DNA, the CDR3 is TGTGCCAGCAGCCCAGCGACAGGTCCCCTCGACGAGCAGTACTTC.

This clonotype appeared a few times. The J gene is TRBJ2-5, the V gene TRBV20-1; the match to TRBD2 covers 10 bases. Germline-derived CDR1 and CDR2 are DFQATT and SNEGSKA (reference sequence). J was trimmed by 5 bases and V by 0 bases; bases with no gene match: 6. CDR3 length equals 15 residues. The DNA of the CDR3 is TGCAGTGCTAGAGATCCCGGGACTAGCGACGAGACCCAGTACTTC. It specifies CSARDPGTSDETQYF.

This clonotype occurred a few times. V and J are TRBV20-1 and TRBJ2-1; TRBD2 agrees at 7 bases. The V gene end was trimmed by 1 base and the J gene end by 9 bases; junction bases not matched to a gene: 9. This CDR3 comprises 14 residues. Per germline, CDR1 DFQATT and CDR2 SNEGSKA (reference sequence). CDR3 region: CSARGDPGRSEQFF. The CDR3 DNA reads as TGCAGTGCTAGAGGAGACCCCGGGAGGAGTGAGCAGTTCTTC.

This clonotype was detected a few times. CDR3 amino acids: CASSVGGAAHNEQFF. Here the CDR3 DNA reads TGTGCCAGCAGCGTAGGAGGGGCCGCCCACAATGAGCAGTTCTTC. The chain carries TRBV9 and TRBJ2-1; D tentatively reads TRBD1 or TRBD2 (5 bases each). This CDR3 is 15 amino acids long. Germline CDR1 SGDLS, CDR2 YYNGEE. The V gene lost 0 bases and the J gene lost 5 bases, with 12 bases spanning the gap.

The chain joins TRBV12-3 or TRBV12-4 to TRBJ2-2; 7 bases align to TRBD1. The CDR3 is made up of 15 amino acids. The V gene end was trimmed by 7 bases and the J gene end by 0 bases; junction bases not matched to a gene: 5. CDR3 protein: CASTDRVANTGELFF. The CDR3 region has the DNA TGTGCCAGCACCGACAGGGTCGCGAACACCGGGGAGCTGTTTTTT.

This clonotype occurred a few times. The rearrangement joins TRBV27 to TRBJ2-5; D is perhaps TRBD1 (6 bases). The CDR3 is 15 amino acids. The ends were cut back, 3 bases at V and 2 bases at J, with 13 bases in the middle. Germline V gene lookup returns CDR1 MNHEY and CDR2 SMNVEV (reference sequence). The CDR3 protein is CASSFSLGQQETQYF. The CDR3 bases are TGTGCCAGCAGTTTTTCCCTAGGACAGCAAGAGACCCAGTACTTC.

This clonotype was recorded a few times. The chain employs TRBV20-1 and TRBJ2-3, with D perhaps matching TRBD2 (5 bases). Trimming took off 4 bases at V and 0 bases at J, with 8 bases between the two ends. The germline CDR1 and CDR2 sequences are DFQATT and SNEGSKA (reference sequence). This CDR3 is 13 amino acids long. CDR3 coding DNA: TGCAGTGCTACCCGGGGTAGCACAGATACGCAGTATTTT. Translation gives CSATRGSTDTQYF.

This clonotype showed up just a few times. The chain combines TRBV25-1 with TRBJ2-1; 12 bases fit TRBD2. Germline V gives CDR1 MGHDK, CDR2 SYGVNS. The CDR3 covers 14 residues. The J segment lost 8 bases and the V segment lost 6 bases, leaving 5 bases of the junction unmatched. This chain's CDR3 is CASRRTSGKDEQFF. CDR3 nucleotides: TGTGCCAGCAGGCGGACTAGCGGGAAGGATGAGCAGTTCTTC. The entire variable domain, with the rest obtained from reference TRBV25-1 and TRBJ2-1, is as follows: EADIYQTPRYLVIGTGKKITLECSQTMGHDKMYWYQQDPGMELHLIHYSYGVNSTEKGDLSSESTVSRIRTEHFPLTLESARPSHTSQYLCASRRTSGKDEQFFGPGTRLTVL.

J is TRBJ2-7 and V is TRBV9; D may be TRBD1 or TRBD2 (5 bases each). Germline CDR1 and CDR2: SGDLS and YYNGEE. The CDR3 covers 11 residues. V was pared by 9 bases and J by 4 bases, with 11 bases between. The CDR3, as DNA: TGTGCCACCGGGACCCCATACGAGCAGTACTTC. It yields the protein CATGTPYEQYF.